This T cell receptor (beta chain) was documented in a study of T cell responses to AZD1222 COVID-19 vaccine. Germline CDR1 and CDR2: ENHRY and SYGVKD. The CDR3 runs 13 residues. Unmatched junction bases numbered 6, after V lost 6 bases and J lost 5 bases. Measured with immunoSEQ multiplex PCR; TCRdb has only the in-frame clones, and not every one. The data hold around 140,000 clones, with roughly nine tenths observed a single time. Material: peripheral blood, obtained 28 days after the second dose of the MenACWY control vaccine. This receptor was taken from an adult who received the MenACWY meningococcal vaccine as a control. V usage is TRBV10-3 and J usage is TRBJ2-7; TRBD1 matches at 8 bases. This CDR3 is CAIRRQGRNEQYF. For the CDR3, the DNA is TGTGCCATCAGGCGACAGGGGCGGAACGAGCAGTACTTC.